This TCR beta chain was identified during a study of blood T cell repertoires in COVID-19. The CDR3 length is 15 residues. Germline CDR1 reads LNHDA; CDR2 reads SQIVND (reference sequence). J lost 3 bases, V lost 6 bases, and 9 bases had no gene match. This table comes from immunoSEQ multiplex PCR, and its TCRdb copy is limited to in-frame clones, with some not included. In the table there are approximately 65,000 clones, around 83% of which are singletons. The V and J genes are TRBV19 and TRBJ2-7, with 9 nucleotides matching TRBD1. The TCR comes from a man aged 45-60 years with acute or convalescent COVID-19. The sequenced sample was peripheral blood. CDR3: CASSPGQGTFYEQYF. The CDR3 DNA follows: TGTGCCAGTAGCCCGGGACAGGGAACCTTCTACGAGCAGTACTTC. Drawing the rest from reference TRBV19 and TRBJ2-7, the complete variable domain is DGGITQSPKYLFRKEGQNVTLSCEQNLNHDAMYWYRQDPGQGLRLIYYSQIVNDFQKGDIAEGYSVSREKKESFPLTVTSAQKNPTAFYLCASSPGQGTFYEQYFGPGTRLTVT.